A single sample is the source of the 4 T cell receptor beta chains below, sequenced in a study of T-cell reconstitution after alpha-beta-depleted transplantation in children. Preparation of the TCRbeta library used unique molecular identifiers. TCRdb reprocessed the PCR reads with MiXCR, giving one entry per CDR3 protein. The table lists 500,000 or so distinct CDR3 sequences, 11% of them singletons, with about 14% in the top ten. Here the sequenced sample was PBMCs, mostly from graft donor cells, taken 180 days after TCRalphabeta/CD19-depleted stem cell transplant. The receptor source for this set is a female patient between 2 and 10 years old who had a stem cell transplant for aplastic anemia, so the T cells may come from the graft donor.

J is TRBJ2-1 and V is TRBV20-1; D not resolved. Germline V CDR1 and CDR2: DFQATT, SNEGSKA (reference sequence). The CDR3 runs 15 residues. Between the trimmed V and J ends, which lost 0 bases and 3 bases, there was a span of 12 bases. The CDR3 DNA reads as TGCAGTGCTAGAGATGTGAATAGGCGCTACAATGAGCAGTTCTTC. Protein: CSARDVNRRYNEQFF.

The chain employs TRBV10-1 and TRBJ2-1; D call uncertain. The CDR3 contains 13 residues. Germline-derived CDR1 and CDR2 are WNHNN and SYGVQD (reference sequence). With 4 bases removed from V and 5 bases from J, the gap between germline ends came to 9 bases. For the CDR3, the DNA is TGCGCCAGCAGTGCCGAGATCCACAATGAGCAGTTCTTC. Translation gives CASSAEIHNEQFF.

The sample holds many counts of this clonotype. The V and J genes are TRBV14 and TRBJ2-2; D gene unclear. CDR3 length: 13 amino acids. V was clipped by 2 bases and J by 3 bases, with 4 bases between them. Germline V gene data show CDR1 as SGHDN and CDR2 as FVKESK. The CDR3 reads CASSQRDTGELFF. The CDR3 DNA is TGTGCCAGCAGCCAACGGGACACCGGGGAGCTGTTTTTT.

This clonotype was found a few times. For the CDR3, the DNA is TGTGCCAGCAGTTCCGCCGGGACAGGGGTGTCCAATGAGCAGTTCTTC. It yields the protein CASSSAGTGVSNEQFF. V is TRBV28 and J is TRBJ2-1, with 10 bases lining up with TRBD1. Germline V gene lookup returns CDR1 MDHEN and CDR2 SYDVKM. J gave up 6 bases and V 4 bases, and 9 bases lay outside the gene matches. CDR3 length: 16 amino acids.